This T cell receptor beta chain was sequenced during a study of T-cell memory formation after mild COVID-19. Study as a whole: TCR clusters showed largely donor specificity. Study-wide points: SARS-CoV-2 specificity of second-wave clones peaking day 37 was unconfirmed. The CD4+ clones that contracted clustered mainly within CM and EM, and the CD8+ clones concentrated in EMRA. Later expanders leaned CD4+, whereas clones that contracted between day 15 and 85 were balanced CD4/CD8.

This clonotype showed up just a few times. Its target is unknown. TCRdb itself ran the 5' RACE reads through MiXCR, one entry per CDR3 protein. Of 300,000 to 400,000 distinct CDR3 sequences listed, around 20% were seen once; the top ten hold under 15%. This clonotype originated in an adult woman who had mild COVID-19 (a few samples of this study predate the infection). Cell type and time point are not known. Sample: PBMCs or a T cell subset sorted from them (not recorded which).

CDR3 in DNA: TGTGCCAGCAGTCCTACGACAGGGGGCTGGGCTGAAGCTTTCTTT. Translation gives CASSPTTGGWAEAFF. The chain carries TRBV12-3 or TRBV12-4 and TRBJ1-1, with TRBD1 identical over 10 bases. CDR3 size: 15 residues. V dropped 5 bases and J dropped 6; count of bases not matched to a gene: 9.